This T cell receptor beta chain appears in the sequencing data of a study of Graves' ophthalmopathy and Graves' hyperthyroidism. Whole-study findings and limits: A classifier, a 13-signature model, separated ophthalmopathy from stable hyperthyroidism with around 88% sensitivity and less than 83% specificity. With a specificity of 72.22% and a sensitivity of 70% to 71%, the model predicted ophthalmopathy progression.

TCR beta CDR3 amplification used RNA transcripts. HTBI-primed first-round RT-PCR preceded second-round multiplex PCR. TCRdb reprocessed the multiplex PCR reads with MiXCR, giving one entry per CDR3 protein. The sample shows about 550,000 distinct CDR3 sequences, less than 40% of them seen only once. The authors enrolled newly diagnosed hyperthyroidism patients aged 18 to 65 with under 2 months' duration. In this sample, this clonotype turned up many times. Its specificity is unknown. Input material: peripheral blood or thyroid tissue (not recorded which). The TCR comes from an adult man with Graves' hyperthyroidism.

This CDR3 reads CATRAPGENTEAFF. The DNA for the CDR3 is TGTGCCACCCGCGCCCCAGGTGAAAACACTGAAGCTTTCTTT. The chain joins TRBV24-1 to TRBJ1-1, with D unclear. V lost 9 bases and J 2 bases, leaving 15 bases between the germline ends. The CDR3 covers 14 residues. CDR1 and CDR2 from the germline V gene are KGHDR and SFDVKD.